This entry features one T cell receptor (beta chain) sequence. Its antigen is currently unknown. TCRdb itself ran the 5' RACE reads through MiXCR, one entry per CDR3 protein. This sample has hundreds of thousands of distinct CDR3 sequences, with 18% found just once. This record belongs to a study of T-cell memory formation after mild COVID-19. Study findings and constraints: Some clones that responded were present in memory (sampled pre-infection), which suggests cross-reactive memory joined.

The CDR3 is 16 residues long. V was pared by 6 bases and J by 0 bases, with 16 bases between. This clonotype was sampled from an adult woman who had mild COVID-19 (a few samples of this study predate the infection). Cell type and time point are not known. The sample was PBMCs or a T cell subset sorted from them (not recorded which). The genes are TRBV12-3 or TRBV12-4 and TRBJ2-3, with D uncertain. The CDR3 nucleotides are TGTGCCAGCAGGGGTTCAGGTGCGGTAAGCACAGATACGCAGTATTTT. This codes for CASRGSGAVSTDTQYF.